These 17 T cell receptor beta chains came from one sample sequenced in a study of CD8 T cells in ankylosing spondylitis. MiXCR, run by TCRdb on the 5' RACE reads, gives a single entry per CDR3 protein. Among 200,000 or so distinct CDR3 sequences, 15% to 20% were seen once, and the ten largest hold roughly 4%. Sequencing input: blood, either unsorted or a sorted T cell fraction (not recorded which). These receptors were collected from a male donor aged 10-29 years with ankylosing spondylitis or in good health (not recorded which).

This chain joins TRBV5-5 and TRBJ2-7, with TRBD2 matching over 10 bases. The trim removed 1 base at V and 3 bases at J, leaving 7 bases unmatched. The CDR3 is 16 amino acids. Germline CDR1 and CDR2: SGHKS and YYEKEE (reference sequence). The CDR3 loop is CASSLYLAGVRYEQYV. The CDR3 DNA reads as TGTGCCAGCAGCTTGTACCTAGCGGGAGTCCGCTACGAGCAGTACGTC.

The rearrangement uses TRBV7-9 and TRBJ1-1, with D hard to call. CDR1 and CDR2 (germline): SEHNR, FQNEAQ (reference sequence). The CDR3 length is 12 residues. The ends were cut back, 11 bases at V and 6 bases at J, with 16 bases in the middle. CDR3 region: CASQTQSPEAFF. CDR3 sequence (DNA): TGTGCCTCTCAGACCCAGAGTCCTGAAGCTTTCTTT.

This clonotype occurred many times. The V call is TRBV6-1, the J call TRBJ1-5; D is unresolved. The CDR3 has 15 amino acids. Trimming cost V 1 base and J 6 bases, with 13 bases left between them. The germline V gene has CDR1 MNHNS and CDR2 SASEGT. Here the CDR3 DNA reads TGTGCCAGCAGTGAAGAGGGCCGCTTCGGTCAGCCCCAGCATTTT. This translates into CASSEEGRFGQPQHF.

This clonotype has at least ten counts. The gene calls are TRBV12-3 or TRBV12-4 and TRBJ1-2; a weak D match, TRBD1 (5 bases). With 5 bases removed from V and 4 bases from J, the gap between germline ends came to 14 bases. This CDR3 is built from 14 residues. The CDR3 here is CASSTDSNLYGYTF. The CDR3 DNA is TGTGCCAGCAGTACCGACAGCAACCTCTATGGCTACACCTTC.

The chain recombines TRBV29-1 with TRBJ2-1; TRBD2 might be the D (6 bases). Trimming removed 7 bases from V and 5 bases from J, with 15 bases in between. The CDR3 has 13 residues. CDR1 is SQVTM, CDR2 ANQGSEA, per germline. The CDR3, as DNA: TGCAGCGGGAGGGCTAGGTTTAACAATGAGCAGTTCTTC. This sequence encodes CSGRARFNNEQFF.

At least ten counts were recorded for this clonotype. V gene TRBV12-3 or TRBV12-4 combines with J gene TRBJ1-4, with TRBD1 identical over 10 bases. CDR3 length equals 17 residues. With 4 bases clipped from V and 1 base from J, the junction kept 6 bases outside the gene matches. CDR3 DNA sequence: TGTGCCAGCAGTTCAGACAGGGGGCAGCGAACTAATGAAAAACTGTTTTTT. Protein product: CASSSDRGQRTNEKLFF.

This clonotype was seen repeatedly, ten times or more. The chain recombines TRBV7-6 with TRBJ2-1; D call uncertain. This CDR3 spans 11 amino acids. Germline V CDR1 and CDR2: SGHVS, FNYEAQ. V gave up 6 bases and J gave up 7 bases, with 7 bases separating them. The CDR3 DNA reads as TGTGCCAGCAGTCAAGGGAATGAGCAGTTCTTC. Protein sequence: CASSQGNEQFF.

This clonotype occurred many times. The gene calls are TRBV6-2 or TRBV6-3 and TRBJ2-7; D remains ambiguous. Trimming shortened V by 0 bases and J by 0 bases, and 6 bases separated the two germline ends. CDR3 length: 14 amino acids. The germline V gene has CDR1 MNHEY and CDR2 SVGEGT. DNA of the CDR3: TGTGCCAGCAGTTACTCGGGCCGCTCCTACGAGCAGTACGTC. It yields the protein CASSYSGRSYEQYV.

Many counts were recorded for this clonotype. The DNA of the CDR3 is TGTGCCAGCAGCTTGGTAGCTTCCAATGAGCAGTTCTTC. The encoded protein is CASSLVASNEQFF. This chain joins TRBV11-3 and TRBJ2-1; no definite D call. V gave up 3 bases and J gave up 6 bases, with 9 bases separating them. Germline values: CDR1 SGHNT, CDR2 YENEEA. This CDR3 spans 13 amino acids.

CDR3 amino acids: CASSYDGGTQYQETQYF. In DNA form, the CDR3 reads TGTGCCAGCAGTTACGACGGTGGCACTCAGTACCAAGAGACCCAGTACTTC. The genes are TRBV6-2 or TRBV6-3 and TRBJ2-5; D remains unclear. CDR1 and CDR2 from the germline V gene are MNHEY and SVGEGT. The V end lost 2 bases, the J end lost 0 bases, and 16 bases lay between the germline ends. The CDR3 runs to 17 residues.

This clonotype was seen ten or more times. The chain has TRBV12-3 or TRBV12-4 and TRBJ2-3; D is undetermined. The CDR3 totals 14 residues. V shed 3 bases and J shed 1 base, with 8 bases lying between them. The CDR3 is CASSFSSGTDTQYF. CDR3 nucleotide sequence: TGTGCCAGCAGTTTCTCGTCGGGCACAGATACGCAGTATTTT.

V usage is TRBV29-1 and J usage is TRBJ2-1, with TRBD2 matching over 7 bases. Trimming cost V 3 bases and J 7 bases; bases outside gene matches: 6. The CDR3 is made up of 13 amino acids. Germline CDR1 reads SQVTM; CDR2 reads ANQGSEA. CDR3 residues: CSVERGRGNEQFF. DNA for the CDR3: TGCAGCGTTGAGAGAGGGCGGGGGAATGAGCAGTTCTTC.

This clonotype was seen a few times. The CDR3 loop is CASSLVGGEQYV. The CDR3 DNA follows: TGTGCCAGCAGCCTGGTCGGGGGCGAGCAGTACGTC. This chain uses TRBV5-8 with TRBJ2-7; weak D call: TRBD2 (6 bases). V was cut by 4 bases and J by 6 bases, with 11 bases left in between. Per germline, CDR1 SGHTS and CDR2 YDEGEE. This CDR3 comprises 12 residues.

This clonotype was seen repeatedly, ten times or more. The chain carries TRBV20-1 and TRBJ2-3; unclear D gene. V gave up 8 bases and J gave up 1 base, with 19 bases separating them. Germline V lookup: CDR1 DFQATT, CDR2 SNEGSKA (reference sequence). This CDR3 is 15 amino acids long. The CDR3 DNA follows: TGCAGTTGGGCAATGCTTCGCATGGGCACAGATACGCAGTATTTT. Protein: CSWAMLRMGTDTQYF.

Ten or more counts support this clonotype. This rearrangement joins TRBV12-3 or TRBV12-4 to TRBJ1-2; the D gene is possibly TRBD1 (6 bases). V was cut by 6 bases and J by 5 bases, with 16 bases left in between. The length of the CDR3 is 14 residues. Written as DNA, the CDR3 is TGTGCCAGCAGGTCCACAGGGAATCGGTATGGCTACACCTTC. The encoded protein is CASRSTGNRYGYTF.

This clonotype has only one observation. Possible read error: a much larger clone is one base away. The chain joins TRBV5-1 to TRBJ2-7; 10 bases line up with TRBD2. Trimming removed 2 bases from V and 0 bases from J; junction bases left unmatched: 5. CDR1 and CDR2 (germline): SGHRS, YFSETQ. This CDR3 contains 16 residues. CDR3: CASSFASGSLSYEQYF. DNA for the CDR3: TGCGCCAGCAGCTTCGCTAGCGGGAGTCTCTCCTACGAGCAGTACTTC. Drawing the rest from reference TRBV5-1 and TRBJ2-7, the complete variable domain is KAGVTQTPRYLIKTRGQQVTLSCSPISGHRSVSWYQQTPGQGLQFLFEYFSETQRNKGNFPGRFSGRQFSNSRSEMNVSTLELGDSALYLCASSFASGSLSYEQYFGPGTRLTVT.

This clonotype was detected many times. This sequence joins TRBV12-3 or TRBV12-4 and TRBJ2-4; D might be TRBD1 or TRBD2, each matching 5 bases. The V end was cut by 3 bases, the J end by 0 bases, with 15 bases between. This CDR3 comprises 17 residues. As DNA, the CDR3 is TGTGCCAGCAGTTTTGGTGAGGGACCGATAGCCAAAAACATTCAGTACTTC. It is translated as CASSFGEGPIAKNIQYF.